One sample yielded the 10 T cell receptor beta chains listed below, sequenced in a study of blood T cell repertoires in COVID-19. The table came from immunoSEQ multiplex PCR; TCRdb's copy has only in-frame clones and leaves some out. Among fewer than 100,000 clones listed, over 70% were seen once. The specimen sequenced was peripheral blood. The origin of the receptors is a man aged 50-59 years with acute or convalescent COVID-19.

The chain joins TRBV5-5 to TRBJ1-5; D remains ambiguous. V shed 3 bases and J shed 1 base, with 17 bases lying between them. The CDR3 is 17 residues long. CDR1 and CDR2 (germline): SGHKS, YYEKEE (reference sequence). This CDR3 is CASSWTVQWRSNQPQHF. DNA of the CDR3: TGTGCCAGCAGCTGGACTGTCCAGTGGAGGAGCAATCAGCCCCAGCATTTT.

The chain carries TRBV7-8 and TRBJ1-3, with a weak D call TRBD1 (5 bases). Germline CDR1 and CDR2: SGHVS and FQNEAQ. This CDR3 comprises 14 residues. Trimming left V 5 bases short and J 0 bases short, with 8 bases between. CDR3 coding DNA: TGTGCCAGCAGCCGAGACAGCTCTGGAAACACCATATATTTT. As protein: CASSRDSSGNTIYF. The complete variable domain, with remaining parts taken from reference TRBV7-8 and TRBJ1-3, reads GAGVSQSPRYKVAKRGQDVALRCDPISGHVSLFWYQQALGQGPEFLTYFQNEAQLDKSGLPSDRFFAERPEGSVSTLKIQRTQQEDSAVYLCASSRDSSGNTIYFGEGSWLTVV.

This rearrangement joins TRBV19 to TRBJ1-6, with TRBD1 matching over 10 bases. Germline lookup yields CDR1 LNHDA and CDR2 SQIVND (reference sequence). V was pared by 6 bases and J by 10 bases, with 6 bases of the junction left unmatched. This CDR3 comprises 14 residues. The CDR3 region is CASRGGQGVSPLHF. CDR3 nucleotide sequence: TGTGCCAGTAGGGGAGGACAGGGGGTCTCACCCCTCCACTTT.

The chain joins TRBV10-3 to TRBJ2-7; no reliable D call. Germline CDR1 and CDR2: ENHRY and SYGVKD. The CDR3 length is 13 residues. Deletions cut 4 bases from V and 7 bases from J, with 14 bases between. This CDR3 is CAISVGSVWEQYF. The CDR3 DNA is TGTGCCATCAGTGTGGGCAGTGTGTGGGAGCAGTACTTC.

The chain joins TRBV7-2 to TRBJ1-2; TRBD1 is a possible D gene (6 bases). CDR1 SGHTA and CDR2 FQGNSA come from the germline V gene. The CDR3 has 14 residues. The germline V and J ends were trimmed by 3 bases and 0 bases, with 8 bases remaining between them. The CDR3 nucleotides are TGTGCCAGCAGCTTCCAGGGGTCTAACTATGGCTACACCTTC. It specifies CASSFQGSNYGYTF. Combining the CDR3 with reference TRBV7-2 and TRBJ1-2 gives the whole variable domain GAGVSQSPSNKVTEKGKDVELRCDPISGHTALYWYRQSLGQGLEFLIYFQGNSAPDKSGLPSDRFSAERTGGSVSTLTIQRTQQEDSAVYLCASSFQGSNYGYTFGSGTRLTVV.

This clone was observed once. This sequence joins TRBV30 and TRBJ1-2, with D possibly TRBD1 on 5 matching bases. The length of the CDR3 is 13 residues. The ends were cut back, 4 bases at V and 8 bases at J, with 17 bases in the middle. Germline-derived CDR1 and CDR2 are GTSNPN and SVGIG (reference sequence). The CDR3 sequence: CAWTGAGRTGYTF. The CDR3 DNA is TGTGCCTGGACCGGTGCAGGGCGTACCGGCTACACCTTC.

V is TRBV5-6 and J is TRBJ1-5; 11 bases align to TRBD1. V dropped 2 bases and J dropped 7; count of bases not matched to a gene: 5. CDR1 and CDR2 (germline): SGHDT, YYEEEE. CDR3 length: 15 amino acids. Here the CDR3 DNA reads TGTGCCAGCAGCTTTCGGGGACAGGGGGGGCAGCCCCAGCATTTT. Residues: CASSFRGQGGQPQHF.

The chain couples TRBV28 to TRBJ1-2; D may be TRBD1 (5 bases). This CDR3 region has 14 residues. From germline, CDR1 is MDHEN and CDR2 SYDVKM. The germline V and J ends were trimmed by 10 bases and 3 bases, with 18 bases remaining between them. The CDR3 DNA sequence: TGTGCCACCGGGGGGGACGGAGTACACTATGGCTACACCTTC. The encoded protein is CATGGDGVHYGYTF.

The chain combines TRBV5-8 with TRBJ2-1; D is ambiguous. This CDR3 spans 12 amino acids. The ends were cut back, 4 bases at V and 6 bases at J, with 8 bases in the middle. Germline assignment: CDR1 SGHTS and CDR2 YDEGEE. Here the CDR3 DNA reads TGTGCCAGCAGCCGTTTCGTCAATGAGCAGTTCTTC. Its translation: CASSRFVNEQFF.

The chain employs TRBV12-3 or TRBV12-4 and TRBJ1-1, with D possibly TRBD1 on 6 matching bases. V shed 4 bases and J shed 4 bases, with 7 bases lying between them. The CDR3 length is 12 residues. The CDR3 bases are TGTGCCAGCAGTTACAGGGTCACTGAAGCTTTCTTT. It specifies CASSYRVTEAFF.